This T cell receptor beta chain was recorded in a study of T cell changes during pregnancy in multiple sclerosis. Generated by immunoSEQ multiplex PCR, the TCRdb table keeps only in-frame clones and is missing some. The sample has tens of thousands of clones, 93% seen once. The source is a female donor with multiple sclerosis, enrolled in a pregnancy study. Here the sequenced sample was peripheral blood, taken in the second trimester of pregnancy.

CDR3 coding DNA: TGTGCCAGCAGCCCTATAGCTCCCGCCTCTGGGGCCAACGTCCTGACTTTC. Protein sequence: CASSPIAPASGANVLTF. The chain uses TRBV9 and TRBJ2-6; D not resolved. The germline V and J ends were trimmed by 4 bases and 0 bases, with 14 bases remaining between them. The CDR3 length is 17 residues. Germline CDR1 is SGDLS and CDR2 is YYNGEE.